The count of the clone carrying this T cell receptor (beta chain) is one. Its antigen remains unknown. This sample is part of a study of T cells after posttransplantation cyclophosphamide. Cells defined as naive were viable CD3+CD4+ or CD3+CD8+ and CCR7+CD45RA+CD45RO-CD95-CD27+CD28+. The related graft donor's blood sample was taken on the day of bone marrow donation. V was shortened by 0 bases and J by 4 bases, with 10 bases between the two germline ends. The CDR3 totals 15 residues. The V gene's germline CDR1 is SGDLS and CDR2 YYNGEE. Profiled with immunoSEQ multiplex PCR; TCRdb holds only in-frame clones, not every one. The table lists about 9,700 clones, roughly 98% of them singletons, with under 0.3% in the top ten. The study's findings and limits: Later post-transplant blood repertoires were often dominated by donor CD8+ memory clones.

The chain couples TRBV9 to TRBJ1-4, with D maybe TRBD1 (5 bases). This TCR came from a woman in her sixties in good health, CMV-negative, and a related stem cell transplant donor. The sample taken for sequencing was naive CD4+ T cells sorted from PBMCs. The CDR3 is CASSVDRGSNEKLFF. Here the CDR3 DNA reads TGTGCCAGCAGCGTAGACCGGGGGAGTAATGAAAAACTGTTTTTT.